The entry below describes one TCR beta chain. Its antigen is unknown. The donors were all healthy and Caucasian. These data are taken from a study of identical twins. TCRdb used MiXCR to reprocess the 5' RACE reads, holding one entry per CDR3 protein. This sample yields some 460,000 distinct CDR3 sequences, of which over 12% are seen a single time; around 0.48% belongs to the top ten. Study findings and constraints: The models gave estimates that fell short of the out-of-frame TCR alpha sharing seen in monozygotic twins. Where out-of-frame alpha sequences were twin-shared, they showed excess low generation probability. With beta out-of-frame sequences, excess sharing by twins was weaker.

The V gene's germline CDR1 is MGHDK and CDR2 SYGVNS. This CDR3 is 13 amino acids long. Trimming pared 1 base from V and 5 bases from J, leaving 8 bases between. This same sample was also part of a study on yellow fever vaccine responses in identical twins.

This clonotype was obtained from a woman in her late teens or twenties in good health. Material for sequencing was CD4+ T cells sorted from blood. The chain couples TRBV25-1 to TRBJ1-2; D ambiguous. Written as DNA, the CDR3 is TGTGCCAGCAGTGAATCGCGGCTGTATGGCTACACCTTC. It encodes CASSESRLYGYTF.